These 32 T cell receptor beta chains came from one sample sequenced in a study of CD8+ T cells in alopecia areata. Treatment reported: oral pan-JAK inhibitor, 5-10 mg twice daily. Extraction and reverse transcription of RNA yielded cDNA as the sequencing template. The table came from immunoSEQ multiplex PCR; TCRdb's copy has only in-frame clones and leaves some out. The repertoire has around 120,000 clones, under 65% of them found once; the top ten carry 4.5% to 6%. This specimen was CD4+ T cells sorted from blood, taken at week 4, from a patient treated with tofacitinib. The receptors derive from a human donor with alopecia areata.

The V and J genes are TRBV7-3 and TRBJ2-1; D is perhaps TRBD1 or TRBD2 (6 bases each). CDR3 size: 14 residues. V lost 5 bases and J 7 bases, leaving 15 bases between the germline ends. Looked up from germline, CDR1 is SGHTA and CDR2 is FQGTGA. The CDR3 sequence is CASSAGGGRNEQFF. CDR3 bases: TGTGCCAGCAGCGCAGGAGGGGGAAGGAATGAGCAGTTCTTC.

This chain joins TRBV6-1 and TRBJ2-5; D unresolved. The V end lost 2 bases, the J end lost 5 bases, and 9 bases lay between the germline ends. CDR3 length: 13 amino acids. The germline V gene has CDR1 MNHNS and CDR2 SASEGT. CDR3 sequence: CASSERWAETQYF. CDR3 nucleotide sequence: TGTGCCAGCAGTGAACGATGGGCCGAGACCCAGTACTTC.

This clone occurred once. The same CDR3 arises from other DNA sequences in this sample as well. The chain carries TRBV5-1 and TRBJ2-7; D is unresolved. Looked up from germline, CDR1 is SGHRS and CDR2 is YFSETQ. V was cut by 0 bases and J by 4 bases, with 5 bases left in between. The CDR3 spans 12 residues. CDR3 protein: CASSLDRYEQYF. DNA for the CDR3: TGCGCCAGCAGCTTGGACAGATACGAGCAGTACTTC.

The chain combines TRBV29-1 with TRBJ2-2; 9 bases map to TRBD2. CDR1 is SQVTM and CDR2 is ANQGSEA in the germline V gene. The CDR3 is 15 residues long. V gave up 7 bases and J gave up 2 bases; unmatched junction bases: 8. The DNA of the CDR3 is TGCAGCGCCCTAATGACTAGCGGAAACACCGGGGAGCTGTTTTTT. Translated: CSALMTSGNTGELFF.

V gene TRBV5-8 combines with J gene TRBJ1-4; TRBD1 matches 12 bases. The CDR3 has 16 amino acids. In germline, CDR1 is SGHTS, CDR2 YDEGEE. After removal of 3 bases from V and 4 bases from J, the junction contained 4 bases not matched to a gene. CDR3 sequence: CASSSGTGGFNEKLFF. CDR3 in DNA: TGTGCCAGCAGCTCTGGGACAGGGGGCTTTAATGAAAAACTGTTTTTT. Drawing the rest from reference TRBV5-8 and TRBJ1-4, the complete variable domain is EAGVTQSPTHLIKTRGQQATLRCSPISGHTSVYWYQQALGLGLQFLLWYDEGEERNRGNFPPRFSGRQFPNYSSELNVNALELEDSALYLCASSSGTGGFNEKLFFGSGTQLSVL.

Details on this clone: A read error may account for a junction end that differs from germline. This specimen includes other DNA sequences encoding the same CDR3. The J gene is TRBJ2-5, the V gene TRBV4-1; D remains ambiguous. This CDR3 is built from 15 residues. Germline lookup yields CDR1 MGHRA and CDR2 YSYEKL. The CDR3, as DNA: TGTGCCAGCAGCCAGCCGGATCGGTACCAAGAGACCCAGTACTTC. This encodes CASSQPDRYQETQYF.

CDR3 DNA: TGTGCCAGCACCCTTAGGACAGGGGGCGGTTCACCCCTCCACTTT. Translating it yields CASTLRTGGGSPLHF. The rearrangement joins TRBV2 to TRBJ1-6; 11 nucleotides line up with TRBD1. This CDR3 is 15 amino acids long. Germline V gene data show CDR1 as SNHLY and CDR2 as FYNNEI. V was clipped by 7 bases and J by 9 bases; unmatched bases: 8. Complete variable domain (other parts from reference TRBV2 and TRBJ1-6): EPEVTQTPSHQVTQMGQEVILRCVPISNHLYFYWYRQILGQKVEFLVSFYNNEISEKSEIFDDQFSVERPDGSNFTLKIRSTKLEDSAMYFCASTLRTGGGSPLHFGNGTRLTVT.

This sequence joins TRBV6-5 and TRBJ1-2, with 7 bases that match TRBD1. CDR3 length equals 12 residues. V dropped 7 bases and J dropped 8; count of bases not matched to a gene: 7. Germline V lookup: CDR1 MNHEY, CDR2 SVGAGI. The CDR3 sequence: CASTETGKGYTF. The CDR3 nucleotides read TGTGCCAGCACCGAGACAGGGAAAGGCTACACCTTC.

This rearrangement joins TRBV14 to TRBJ1-1; D gene unclear. Trimming stripped 6 bases from V and 3 bases from J, with 5 bases between. The CDR3 has 11 residues. Germline CDR1 SGHDN, CDR2 FVKESK. CDR3 bases: TGTGCCAGCAGTTCCTACACTGAAGCTTTCTTT. Residues: CASSSYTEAFF.

The CDR3 here is CASSESSGSYNEQFF. Here the CDR3 DNA reads TGTGCCAGCAGTGAGAGTAGCGGGAGTTACAATGAGCAGTTCTTC. This chain connects TRBV25-1 to TRBJ2-1; 9 positions agree with TRBD2. Trimming at V came to 3 bases and at J to 4 bases, leaving 4 bases not matched to a gene. The CDR3 sequence is 15 residues long. CDR1 and CDR2 (germline): MGHDK, SYGVNS.

The rearrangement links TRBV28 to TRBJ2-7; no clear D. The V gene's germline CDR1 is MDHEN and CDR2 SYDVKM. This CDR3 is built from 12 residues. The CDR3 loop reads CASKQQTYEQYF. CDR3 in DNA: TGTGCTTCCAAGCAACAGACCTACGAGCAGTACTTC.

The CDR3, as DNA: TGTGCCAGCAGTGTGGACAGGCCCAATCAGCCCCAGCATTTT. Amino acids: CASSVDRPNQPQHF. The chain joins TRBV6-6 to TRBJ1-5, with TRBD1 identical over 7 bases. Germline CDR1 and CDR2: MNHNY and SVGAGI (reference sequence). The CDR3 has 14 amino acids. J lost 3 bases, V lost 5 bases, and 4 bases had no gene match.

The chain employs TRBV5-1 and TRBJ1-2, with D hard to call. This CDR3 is built from 13 residues. The V gene's germline CDR1 is SGHRS and CDR2 YFSETQ. Trimming removed 2 bases at V and 2 bases at J, with 7 bases between. CDR3 nucleotide sequence: TGCGCCAGCAGCTTTGGATCCAACTATGGCTACACCTTC. Protein: CASSFGSNYGYTF.

V gene TRBV18 combines with J gene TRBJ2-7; possibly TRBD1 for D (6 bases). This CDR3 has 13 residues. Germline loops: CDR1 KGHSH, CDR2 LQKENI. Trimming took off 3 bases at V and 0 bases at J, with 6 bases between the two ends. CDR3 sequence reads: CASSPDSSYEQYF. The DNA of the CDR3 is TGTGCCAGCTCACCGGACAGCTCCTACGAGCAGTACTTC. The whole variable domain, filled in from reference TRBV18 and TRBJ2-7, reads NAGVMQNPRHLVRRRGQEARLRCSPMKGHSHVYWYRQLPEEGLKFMVYLQKENIIDESGMPKERFSAEFPKEGPSILRIQQVVRGDSAAYFCASSPDSSYEQYFGPGTRLTVT.

The V gene is TRBV29-1, the J gene TRBJ2-1; tentative D call: TRBD1 (6 bases). With 6 bases removed from V and 4 bases from J, the gap between germline ends came to 10 bases. The CDR3 runs to 12 residues. CDR1 is SQVTM, CDR2 ANQGSEA, per germline. The CDR3 loop reads CSVFRGYNEQFF. The CDR3 DNA reads as TGCAGCGTATTTAGGGGGTACAATGAGCAGTTCTTC.

There are a few counts of this clone. The chain uses TRBV7-9 and TRBJ2-1; 14 bases agree with TRBD2. CDR1 SEHNR and CDR2 FQNEAQ come from the germline V gene (reference sequence). CDR3 length equals 17 residues. J was trimmed by 5 bases and V by 5 bases; bases with no gene match: 8. The chain's CDR3 is CASSPTWTSGGNNEQFF. DNA for the CDR3: TGTGCCAGCAGCCCGACCTGGACTAGCGGGGGGAACAATGAGCAGTTCTTC.

J is TRBJ2-3 and V is TRBV28; TRBD2 matches at 7 bases. V trimming: 2 bases; J trimming: 7 bases; junction bases outside the gene matches: 6. Germline CDR1 MDHEN, CDR2 SYDVKM. The CDR3 contains 14 residues. The CDR3 coding sequence is TGTGCCAGCAGTTTAAGTAGCGGGTCCCATACGCAGTATTTT. Protein: CASSLSSGSHTQYF.

The chain joins TRBV4-1 to TRBJ2-7; unclear D gene. Trimming cost V 1 base and J 0 bases, with 7 bases left between them. The CDR3 contains 14 residues. Germline CDR1 is MGHRA and CDR2 is YSYEKL. In DNA, the CDR3 is TGCGCCAGCAGCCAAGTCCCGAGCTCCTACGAGCAGTACTTC. This translates into CASSQVPSSYEQYF.

The genes are TRBV7-9 and TRBJ2-5; 11 positions match TRBD1. Germline CDR1 reads SEHNR; CDR2 reads FQNEAQ (reference sequence). This CDR3 has 15 amino acids. The V gene end was trimmed by 3 bases and the J gene end by 3 bases; junction bases not matched to a gene: 3. The CDR3 DNA is TGTGCCAGCAGCTTGATGGGACAGGGGGAAGAGACCCAGTACTTC. Translation: CASSLMGQGEETQYF. The variable domain in full, completed from reference TRBV7-9 and TRBJ2-5, reads DTGVSQNPRHKITKRGQNVTFRCDPISEHNRLYWYRQTLGQGPEFLTYFQNEAQLEKSRLLSDRFSAERPKGSFSTLEIQRTEQGDSAMYLCASSLMGQGEETQYFGPGTRLLVL.

This clone came up a few times. The genes are TRBV2 and TRBJ2-2; no firm D call. Germline V lookup: CDR1 SNHLY, CDR2 FYNNEI. CDR3 size: 12 residues. V gave up 7 bases and J gave up 5 bases, with 8 bases separating them. The CDR3 bases are TGTGCCAGCAATTGGGCAACCGGGGAGCTGTTTTTT. It translates to CASNWATGELFF. The variable domain in full, with the rest retrieved from reference TRBV2 and TRBJ2-2, is EPEVTQTPSHQVTQMGQEVILRCVPISNHLYFYWYRQILGQKVEFLVSFYNNEISEKSEIFDDQFSVERPDGSNFTLKIRSTKLEDSAMYFCASNWATGELFFGEGSRLTVL.

This sequence joins TRBV2 and TRBJ2-2, with a possible D match to TRBD1 (6 bases). Germline CDR1 is SNHLY and CDR2 is FYNNEI. CDR3 size: 14 residues. The V gene lost 3 bases and the J gene lost 5 bases, with 10 bases spanning the gap. The CDR3 region is CASSDRGETGELFF. Here the CDR3 DNA reads TGTGCCAGCAGTGACAGGGGAGAGACCGGGGAGCTGTTTTTT.

This clone has just a few counts. This chain connects TRBV5-1 to TRBJ2-3; 9 bases are shared with TRBD1. The germline V gene has CDR1 SGHRS and CDR2 YFSETQ. J lost 4 bases, V lost 4 bases, and 4 bases had no gene match. The CDR3 runs to 14 residues. Written as DNA, the CDR3 is TGCGCCAGCAGCCCAAGACAGGGGGCAGATACGCAGTATTTT. Protein: CASSPRQGADTQYF.

This clone appeared a few times. The identical CDR3 is also encoded by other nucleotide sequences in the sample. The chain has TRBV5-1 and TRBJ1-2; TRBD1 matches 9 bases. The CDR3 covers 13 residues. V gave up 2 bases and J gave up 8 bases; unmatched junction bases: 4. Germline CDR1 SGHRS, CDR2 YFSETQ. The DNA for the CDR3 is TGCGCCAGCAGCTTACAGGGGGCGGAGGGCTACACCTTC. It translates to CASSLQGAEGYTF.

The J gene is TRBJ2-1, the V gene TRBV28; D is unresolved. Germline loops: CDR1 MDHEN, CDR2 SYDVKM. V lost 6 bases to trimming and J lost 3 bases, with 6 bases between them. CDR3 length: 12 amino acids. CDR3 loop: CASRTFYNEQFF. For the CDR3, the DNA is TGTGCCAGCAGGACATTCTACAATGAGCAGTTCTTC.

The V gene is TRBV30, the J gene TRBJ2-5; 10 bases agree with TRBD1. CDR1 GTSNPN and CDR2 SVGIG come from the germline V gene (reference sequence). V shed 3 bases, J shed 3 bases, and the junction held 7 bases outside the gene matches. The CDR3 is 15 amino acids. The CDR3 is CAWSDKGQGEETQYF. The CDR3 region has the DNA TGTGCCTGGAGCGATAAAGGACAGGGGGAAGAGACCCAGTACTTC.

This chain connects TRBV28 to TRBJ1-5; D is ambiguous. The CDR3 contains 15 residues. CDR1 is MDHEN, CDR2 SYDVKM, per germline. Trimming stripped 2 bases from V and 6 bases from J, with 14 bases between. The CDR3 sequence: CASSLGWASGQPQHF. Written as DNA, the CDR3 is TGTGCCAGCAGTTTAGGCTGGGCCTCGGGTCAGCCCCAGCATTTT.

Note on this clone: An end of the junction does not agree with germline; a read error may underlie this. This chain uses TRBV9 with TRBJ2-5; tentatively, D is TRBD1 or TRBD2 (5 bases each). The CDR3 loop spans 13 amino acids. Germline-derived CDR1 and CDR2 are SGDLS and YYNGEE. CDR3 nucleotides: TGTGCCAGCAGCGGACGGGACCAGGAGACCCAGTACTTC. Translating gives CASSGRDQETQYF.

The rearrangement uses TRBV10-3 and TRBJ2-3; D gene unclear. Germline V gives CDR1 ENHRY, CDR2 SYGVKD. Trimming took 6 bases from V and 5 from J, leaving 9 bases between them. The CDR3 loop spans 12 amino acids. CDR3 bases: TGTGCCATCAGCAAAGCCGGAGATACGCAGTATTTT. This codes for CAISKAGDTQYF.

This chain connects TRBV30 to TRBJ2-4, with 10 positions matching TRBD2. Unmatched junction bases numbered 7, after V lost 2 bases and J lost 0 bases. Germline loops: CDR1 GTSNPN, CDR2 SVGIG (reference sequence). The CDR3 loop spans 17 amino acids. The CDR3 is CAWSYRAGGLAKNIQYF. CDR3 coding DNA: TGTGCCTGGAGTTATCGAGCGGGAGGGCTAGCCAAAAACATTCAGTACTTC.

J is TRBJ2-3 and V is TRBV11-2; 7 bases agree with TRBD2. Germline CDR1 and CDR2: SGHAT and FQNNGV. V dropped 1 base and J dropped 0; count of bases not matched to a gene: 7. CDR3 length equals 17 residues. The CDR3 reads CASSLGLWEGSTDTQYF. The CDR3 nucleotides read TGTGCCAGCAGCTTAGGTTTATGGGAGGGCAGCACAGATACGCAGTATTTT.

The V call is TRBV7-2, the J call TRBJ1-1; maybe TRBD1 (5 bases). Germline loops: CDR1 SGHTA, CDR2 FQGNSA. The CDR3 sequence is 13 residues long. Trimming left V 3 bases short and J 8 bases short, with 13 bases between. The CDR3 protein is CASSLRQNIEAFF. CDR3 DNA sequence: TGTGCCAGCAGCTTGAGACAGAATATAGAAGCTTTCTTT.

The CDR3 coding sequence is TGTGCCTGGTCGGGGGAGTTTGCTACAGATACGCAGTATTTT. Translation gives CAWSGEFATDTQYF. The chain carries TRBV30 and TRBJ2-3; D is perhaps TRBD2 (6 bases). Looked up from germline, CDR1 is GTSNPN and CDR2 is SVGIG (reference sequence). Between the trimmed V and J ends, which lost 5 bases and 3 bases, there was a span of 15 bases. The CDR3 loop spans 14 amino acids.